This T cell receptor beta chain was captured in a study of T cells in Graves' hyperthyroidism and ophthalmopathy. What was amplified from RNA transcripts were TCR beta CDR3 regions. HTBI primers were used for first-round RT-PCR of the TCR CDR3. TCRdb processed the multiplex PCR reads anew with MiXCR; each CDR3 protein has one entry. The table lists 300,000 to 400,000 distinct CDR3 sequences, 21% of them singletons. V shed 2 bases, J shed 7 bases, and the junction held 4 bases outside the gene matches. Germline lookup yields CDR1 SNHLY and CDR2 FYNNEI. This CDR3 spans 13 amino acids. This sequence originates from a woman aged 45-59 years with Graves' hyperthyroidism. V usage is TRBV2 and J usage is TRBJ1-1, with 7 bases fitting TRBD1. Material for sequencing was blood. CDR3 residues: CASSEQGEGEAFF. The DNA for the CDR3 is TGTGCCAGCAGTGAACAGGGGGAAGGTGAAGCTTTCTTT.